Given below is one TCR beta chain in context. The antigen is unknown. This table comes from immunoSEQ multiplex PCR, and its TCRdb copy is limited to in-frame clones, with some not included. Of some 130,000 clones in the sample, about 90% are singletons; the top ten hold 8% to 9.5%. This sample was taken from a study of T cell responses to AZD1222 COVID-19 vaccine. Overall study: Second-dose intervals near 4 or 12 weeks were combined.

Study-wide results and caveats: Increased Spike-specific TCR breadth and depth were observed after two AZD1222 doses. Females outnumbered males among donors, who were mostly white British; clonal diversity was possibly underestimated.

This clonotype was sampled from an adult in good health. Sequencing was performed on peripheral blood, taken on day 0 of AZD1222 vaccination.

CDR3 sequence reads: CASSLAGFETQYF. CDR3 bases: TGCGCCAGCAGCTTGGCAGGGTTCGAGACCCAGTACTTC. The chain combines TRBV5-1 with TRBJ2-5; D possibly corresponds to TRBD1 (5 bases). CDR3 length: 13 residues. Trimming cost V 0 bases and J 5 bases, with 8 bases left between them. The V gene's germline CDR1 is SGHRS and CDR2 YFSETQ. The full variable domain, with the rest looked up from reference TRBV5-1 and TRBJ2-5, is KAGVTQTPRYLIKTRGQQVTLSCSPISGHRSVSWYQQTPGQGLQFLFEYFSETQRNKGNFPGRFSGRQFSNSRSEMNVSTLELGDSALYLCASSLAGFETQYFGPGTRLLVL.